This T cell receptor (beta chain) was recorded in a study of blood T cells in healthy people across ages. Donors gave roughly 10 milliliters of peripheral blood apiece. Germline CDR1 reads SGHTA; CDR2 reads FQGNSA. The CDR3 has 14 amino acids. V was cut by 5 bases and J by 3 bases, with 11 bases left in between. Combining a sample-barcoded 5' primer with a J-beta primer mix, a second PCR ran for roughly 7 to 11 cycles. TCRdb itself ran the 5' RACE reads through MiXCR, one entry per CDR3 protein. The sample lists under 2,000,000 distinct CDR3 sequences, around 50% seen once, with approximately 2.1% in the top ten. This clonotype occurred a few times.

The source is a woman in her 40s in good health. The chain links TRBV7-2 to TRBJ1-5; tentative D call: TRBD1 (5 bases). Sequencing was carried out using blood. CDR3: CASSPQENNQPQHF. The CDR3 DNA is TGTGCCAGCAGCCCACAGGAGAACAATCAGCCCCAGCATTTT.